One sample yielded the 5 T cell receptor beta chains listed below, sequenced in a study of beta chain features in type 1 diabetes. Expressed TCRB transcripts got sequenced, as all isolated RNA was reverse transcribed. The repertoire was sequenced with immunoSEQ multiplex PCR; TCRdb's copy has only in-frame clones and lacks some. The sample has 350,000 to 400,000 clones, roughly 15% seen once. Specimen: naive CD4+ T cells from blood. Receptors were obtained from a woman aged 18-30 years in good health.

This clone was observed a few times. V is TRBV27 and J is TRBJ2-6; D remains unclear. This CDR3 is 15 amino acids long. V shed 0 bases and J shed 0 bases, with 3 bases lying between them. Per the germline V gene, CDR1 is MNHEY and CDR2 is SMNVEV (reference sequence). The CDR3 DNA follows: TGTGCCAGCAGTTTATCGTACTCTGGGGCCAACGTCCTGACTTTC. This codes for CASSLSYSGANVLTF.

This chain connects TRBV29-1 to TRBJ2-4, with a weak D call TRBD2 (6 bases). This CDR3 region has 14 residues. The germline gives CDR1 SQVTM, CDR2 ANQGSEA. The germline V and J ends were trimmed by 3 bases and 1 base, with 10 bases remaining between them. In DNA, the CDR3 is TGCAGCGTTGACGGGGGTACGGCCAAAAACATTCAGTACTTC. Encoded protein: CSVDGGTAKNIQYF.

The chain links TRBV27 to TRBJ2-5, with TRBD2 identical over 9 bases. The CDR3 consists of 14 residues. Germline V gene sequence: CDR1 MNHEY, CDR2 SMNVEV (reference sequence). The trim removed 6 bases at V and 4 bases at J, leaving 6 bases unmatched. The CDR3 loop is CASSLTTSGETQYF. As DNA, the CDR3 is TGTGCCAGCAGCCTTACGACTAGCGGAGAGACCCAGTACTTC.

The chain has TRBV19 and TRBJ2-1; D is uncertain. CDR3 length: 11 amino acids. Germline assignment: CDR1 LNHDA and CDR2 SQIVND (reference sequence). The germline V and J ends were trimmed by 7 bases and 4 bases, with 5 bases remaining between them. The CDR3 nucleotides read TGTGCCAGTATCGAGTACAATGAGCAGTTCTTC. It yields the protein CASIEYNEQFF.

CDR3 nucleotides: TGCAGCGTTGTTGGCAGGGGCTATGAAGCTTTCTTT. This translates into CSVVGRGYEAFF. The chain uses TRBV29-1 and TRBJ1-1, with D maybe TRBD1 (6 bases). The CDR3 covers 12 residues. Between the trimmed V and J ends, which lost 4 bases and 7 bases, there was a span of 13 bases. Per the germline V gene, CDR1 is SQVTM and CDR2 is ANQGSEA.